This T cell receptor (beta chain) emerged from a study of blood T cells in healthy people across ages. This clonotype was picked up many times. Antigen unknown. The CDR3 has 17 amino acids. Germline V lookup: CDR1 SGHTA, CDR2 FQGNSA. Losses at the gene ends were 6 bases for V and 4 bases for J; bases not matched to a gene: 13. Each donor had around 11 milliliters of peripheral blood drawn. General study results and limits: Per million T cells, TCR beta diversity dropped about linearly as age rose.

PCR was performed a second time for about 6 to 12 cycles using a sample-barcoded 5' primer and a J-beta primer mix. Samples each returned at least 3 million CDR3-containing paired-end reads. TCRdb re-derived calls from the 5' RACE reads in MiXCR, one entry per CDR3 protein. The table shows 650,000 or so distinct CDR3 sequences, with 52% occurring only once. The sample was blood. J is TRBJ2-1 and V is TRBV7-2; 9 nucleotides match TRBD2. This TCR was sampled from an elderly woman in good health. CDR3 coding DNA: TGTGCCAGCAGTGGGGGCGGGAGGGACATCACGTACAATGAGCAGTTCTTC. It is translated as CASSGGGRDITYNEQFF. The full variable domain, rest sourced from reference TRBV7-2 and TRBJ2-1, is GAGVSQSPSNKVTEKGKDVELRCDPISGHTALYWYRQSLGQGLEFLIYFQGNSAPDKSGLPSDRFSAERTGGSVSTLTIQRTQQEDSAVYLCASSGGGRDITYNEQFFGPGTRLTVL.